This TCR beta chain was observed in a study of beta chain features in type 1 diabetes. Of the isolated RNA, all was reverse transcribed, and so the sequenced material was expressed TCRB transcripts. Sequencing of naive, central memory and regulatory T cell samples gave an average of roughly 4 million reads. TCRdb keeps only in-frame clones here, not all; method: immunoSEQ multiplex PCR. This table holds about 150,000 clones, over 7.5% found once. V gave up 3 bases and J gave up 8 bases; unmatched junction bases: 4. The CDR3 has 13 amino acids. Germline CDR1 reads SGHVS; CDR2 reads FQNEAQ. A heparinised blood draw that averaged roughly 100 mL was obtained once from each donor. With respect to this clone: Its target is unknown.

Study conclusions and caveats: TCRB CDR3 length was moderately but significantly reduced in all four CD4+ subsets of Type 1 diabetes patients. cDNA-based sequencing might over-represent cells highly expressing TCR.

This sequence joins TRBV7-8 and TRBJ1-2; TRBD1 matches at 9 bases. The TCR sequence derives from a man aged 18 to 35 in good health. Sequenced sample: central memory CD4+ T cells from blood. CDR3 DNA: TGTGCCAGCAGCTTTGAGACAGGGGGAGGCTACACCTTC. It codes for CASSFETGGGYTF.